This T cell receptor beta chain was obtained from a study of OX40 agonist ivuxolimab in advanced cancers. Regarding the study as a whole: The mean number of expanded clones was higher in CD8+ T cells than in CD4+.

Generated by immunoSEQ multiplex PCR, the TCRdb table keeps only in-frame clones and is missing some. The data contain around 40,000 clones, approximately 86% of them singletons. Germline CDR1 is SGDLS and CDR2 is YYNGEE. The CDR3 covers 13 residues. Deletions cut 1 base from V and 0 bases from J, with 3 bases between. Of note for this clone: Its antigen is undetermined.

No patient had autoimmune disease or received systemic immunosuppression. Sample: CD4+ or CD8+ T cells sorted from blood, taken in a trial of the OX40 agonist ivuxolimab. The rearrangement joins TRBV9 to TRBJ2-3; no reliable D call. This TCR was recovered from an adult with an advanced solid tumor such as melanoma, head and neck, liver or kidney cancer. This CDR3 reads CASSVFSTDTQYF. CDR3 nucleotides: TGTGCCAGCAGCGTATTTAGCACAGATACGCAGTATTTT.